Following are 18 T cell receptor beta chains from one sample sequenced in a study of OX40 agonist ivuxolimab in advanced cancers. Sequenced by immunoSEQ multiplex PCR; TCRdb stores in-frame clones only, minus some. The sample has tens of thousands of clones, about 85% seen once. The starting material was CD4+ or CD8+ T cells sorted from blood, obtained in a trial of the OX40 agonist ivuxolimab. Every receptor here comes from an adult with an advanced solid tumor such as melanoma, head and neck, liver or kidney cancer.

The chain recombines TRBV6-6 with TRBJ2-5, with 7 bases aligning to TRBD1. CDR3 length equals 12 residues. V lost 4 bases and J lost 5; bases outside the gene matches: 1. In germline, CDR1 is MNHNY, CDR2 SVGAGI (reference sequence). The CDR3 DNA is TGTGCCAGCAGTTGGGACAGCGAGACCCAGTACTTC. This sequence encodes CASSWDSETQYF.

This chain joins TRBV18 and TRBJ1-2; tentatively, D is TRBD1 (5 bases). The germline V gene has CDR1 KGHSH and CDR2 LQKENI. V lost 6 bases and J lost 0, with 14 bases in between. The CDR3 totals 15 residues. CDR3 in amino acids: CASSQGQTANYGYTF. The CDR3 region has the DNA TGTGCCAGCTCCCAAGGCCAGACAGCTAACTATGGCTACACCTTC.

The chain uses TRBV6-1 and TRBJ2-3; D unresolved. V gave up 7 bases and J gave up 0 bases, with 14 bases separating them. The CDR3 runs 15 residues. Germline CDR1 reads MNHNS; CDR2 reads SASEGT. The CDR3 nucleotides are TGTGCCAGCAATCGAAAAGCCCCTAGCACAGATACGCAGTATTTT. This encodes CASNRKAPSTDTQYF.

Comments on this clone: Compared with germline, one end of the junction differs, possibly owing to a read error. This CDR3 reads CASRLELARTNTGELFF. CDR3 nucleotides: TGCGCCAGCAGGTTGGAACTAGCGCGCACGAACACCGGGGAGCTGTTTTTT. This chain uses TRBV5-1 with TRBJ2-2; 7 bases line up with TRBD2. Germline-derived CDR1 and CDR2 are SGHRS and YFSETQ. The CDR3 consists of 17 residues.

This clone has a handful of counts. CDR3 protein: CSARDGRAQHF. DNA for the CDR3: TGCAGTGCTAGAGATGGGAGGGCCCAGCATTTT. The V and J genes are TRBV20-1 and TRBJ1-5; D is ambiguous. Per the germline V gene, CDR1 is DFQATT and CDR2 is SNEGSKA (reference sequence). CDR3 length: 11 amino acids. V was cut by 0 bases and J by 11 bases, with 8 bases left in between.

The chain employs TRBV11-3 and TRBJ1-2; maybe TRBD1 (5 bases). The CDR3 is made up of 15 amino acids. CDR1 is SGHNT and CDR2 is YENEEA in the germline V gene. Trimming removed 0 bases at V and 0 bases at J, with 8 bases between. The CDR3 DNA reads as TGTGCCAGCAGCTTAGATCAGGGTACTAACTATGGCTACACCTTC. It yields the protein CASSLDQGTNYGYTF.

The rearrangement links TRBV5-6 to TRBJ2-1, with 9 bases identical to TRBD1. Germline V gene lookup returns CDR1 SGHDT and CDR2 YYEEEE. Trimming at V came to 2 bases and at J to 5 bases, leaving 5 bases not matched to a gene. The CDR3 runs to 15 residues. The CDR3 coding sequence is TGTGCCAGCAGCTTCGGGACAGGGAATAACAATGAGCAGTTCTTC. It encodes CASSFGTGNNNEQFF.

Points on this clone: Other DNA sequences in the same sample also yield this CDR3. This rearrangement joins TRBV6-5 to TRBJ1-3; no firm D call. CDR1 is MNHEY, CDR2 SVGAGI, per germline. The CDR3 consists of 14 residues. V shed 5 bases and J shed 0 bases, with 8 bases lying between them. The CDR3 reads CASSLLSSGNTIYF. The CDR3 DNA sequence: TGTGCCAGCAGTCTATTAAGCTCTGGAAACACCATATATTTT.

This clone came up once. The chain combines TRBV6-5 with TRBJ2-5; TRBD2 matches at 9 bases. V lost 2 bases and J lost 5; bases outside the gene matches: 3. Germline CDR1 reads MNHEY; CDR2 reads SVGAGI. The CDR3 contains 14 residues. The DNA of the CDR3 is TGTGCCAGCAGTTACAGTAGCGGGGGCGAGACCCAGTACTTC. This codes for CASSYSSGGETQYF.

The gene calls are TRBV19 and TRBJ1-5, with a possible D match to TRBD1 (5 bases). V lost 4 bases to trimming and J lost 2 bases, with 12 bases between them. The germline CDR1 and CDR2 sequences are LNHDA and SQIVND (reference sequence). The CDR3 consists of 15 residues. CDR3 nucleotides: TGTGCCAGTAGTACCGGCGTAGGGGGCAATCAGCCCCAGCATTTT. Protein sequence: CASSTGVGGNQPQHF.

This rearrangement joins TRBV6-1 to TRBJ2-5; 9 bases match TRBD1. The ends lost 5 bases at V and 5 bases at J; junction bases unmatched: 9. CDR3 size: 15 residues. CDR1 is MNHNS and CDR2 is SASEGT in the germline V gene. CDR3 region: CASSFDRGSGETQYF. The CDR3 nucleotides read TGTGCCAGCAGTTTCGACAGGGGGTCGGGGGAGACCCAGTACTTC.

This clone has a handful of counts. The chain is built from TRBV5-6 and TRBJ2-5, with a possible D match to TRBD2 (5 bases). V gave up 0 bases and J gave up 2 bases, with 5 bases separating them. Germline V gene sequence: CDR1 SGHDT, CDR2 YYEEEE. The CDR3 sequence is 13 residues long. In DNA form, the CDR3 reads TGTGCCAGCAGCTTGGGAGGGCAAGAGACCCAGTACTTC. The encoded protein is CASSLGGQETQYF.

This clone appeared once. V usage is TRBV30 and J usage is TRBJ2-5; 8 positions agree with TRBD2. CDR1 and CDR2 from the germline V gene are GTSNPN and SVGIG (reference sequence). V gave up 0 bases and J gave up 1 base; unmatched junction bases: 4. The CDR3 is made up of 15 amino acids. In DNA form, the CDR3 reads TGTGCCTGGAGTGTACGGGGGGGTTTCCAAGAGACCCAGTACTTC. Amino acid sequence: CAWSVRGGFQETQYF.

The rearrangement links TRBV2 to TRBJ2-1, with a tentative D call TRBD1 (5 bases). The CDR3 loop spans 12 amino acids. From germline, CDR1 is SNHLY and CDR2 FYNNEI. Deletions cut 6 bases from V and 8 bases from J, with 11 bases between. The CDR3, as DNA: TGTGCCAGCAGGGGCTGGGGCTATGAGCAGTTCTTC. It codes for CASRGWGYEQFF.

The chain has TRBV19 and TRBJ1-1, with 7 bases that match TRBD1. V was pared by 6 bases and J by 0 bases, with 7 bases of the junction left unmatched. The CDR3 runs to 15 residues. Germline CDR1 and CDR2: LNHDA and SQIVND (reference sequence). CDR3 sequence (DNA): TGTGCCAGTAGGGAGGGGGCAGGCTTGAACACTGAAGCTTTCTTT. Its translation: CASREGAGLNTEAFF.

This clone has just a few counts. V is TRBV5-4 and J is TRBJ2-6; TRBD2 aligns across 12 bases. The CDR3 has 18 amino acids. V lost 3 bases to trimming and J lost 0 bases; unmatched junction nucleotides: 4. The germline gives CDR1 SGHNT, CDR2 YYREEE (reference sequence). In nucleotides, the CDR3 is TGTGCCAGCAGCTATGCTAGCGGGAGGGCCTCTGGGGCCAACGTCCTGACTTTC. Protein: CASSYASGRASGANVLTF.

The V call is TRBV25-1, the J call TRBJ1-2, with 7 bases aligning to TRBD1. V lost 3 bases, J lost 6 bases, and 16 bases stayed unmatched. Germline values: CDR1 MGHDK, CDR2 SYGVNS. The CDR3 runs 17 residues. The DNA for the CDR3 is TGTGCCAGCAGTGATCGCCTGGACAGGATCTCGGGGAATGGCTACACCTTC. This translates into CASSDRLDRISGNGYTF.

The chain carries TRBV6-1 and TRBJ2-5; no definite D call. CDR3 length: 12 residues. Trimming pared 0 bases from V and 5 bases from J, leaving 4 bases between. The germline CDR1 and CDR2 sequences are MNHNS and SASEGT. As DNA, the CDR3 is TGTGCCAGCAGTGAAGCCTCGGAGACCCAGTACTTC. It specifies CASSEASETQYF.